One sample yielded the 17 T cell receptor beta chains listed below, sequenced in a study of breast tumors, draining lymph nodes, adjacent tissues (dated by TCRdb to about 2016). Lymph node samples were obtained from the axillary draining lymph nodes of breast cancer patients. Receptor amplification or capture employed multiplex PCR. Sequencer: Illumina HiSeq 2000. TCRdb reprocessing: public reads trimmed at Q25 with fastp, clones called with MiXCR, in-frame beta chains kept. Duplicate CDR3 protein sequences are folded into a single record with the most common DNA and genes. Here the sample has about 130,000 distinct CDR3 sequences; roughly 20% occur a single time. The ten largest clonotypes hold about 2% of the sample. Sequencing was carried out using axillary lymph node tissue. The receptors were sampled from a female donor with breast cancer. Some clones in this sample may be carry-over from other donors' samples.

The genes are TRBV6-1 and TRBJ2-1, with 11 bases identical to TRBD2. Germline V gene lookup returns CDR1 MNHNS and CDR2 SASEGT. Trimming removed 3 bases from V and 5 bases from J; junction bases left unmatched: 9. The CDR3 has 17 residues. In DNA form, the CDR3 reads TGTGCCAGCAGTGACCCCCTAGCGGGAGGCCTAAACAATGAGCAGTTCTTC. Its translation: CASSDPLAGGLNNEQFF.

This clonotype was picked up a small number of times. The chain uses TRBV28 and TRBJ2-7; 8 bases map to TRBD1. The CDR3 has 17 residues. The V segment lost 3 bases and the J segment 3 bases; nucleotides outside the gene matches: 13. Germline V gene sequence: CDR1 MDHEN, CDR2 SYDVKM. The CDR3 is CASSFPGQGPKVYEQYF. As DNA, the CDR3 is TGTGCCAGCAGTTTTCCTGGACAGGGCCCAAAGGTCTACGAGCAGTACTTC.

The chain combines TRBV27 with TRBJ1-5; 7 nucleotides align to TRBD1. Germline lookup yields CDR1 MNHEY and CDR2 SMNVEV (reference sequence). The J segment lost 2 bases and the V segment lost 6 bases, leaving 10 bases of the junction unmatched. This CDR3 contains 16 residues. The CDR3 is CASRPEGGAGNQPQHF. CDR3 in DNA: TGTGCCAGCAGACCAGAAGGGGGCGCGGGCAATCAGCCCCAGCATTTT.

On this clonotype: The germline gene is not matched at one end of the junction; a read error may be the cause. CDR3 in amino acids: CASSPGQGRNNEQSF. The DNA for the CDR3 is TGTGCCAGCTCCCCGGGACAGGGAAGGAACAATGAGCAGTCCTTC. This chain connects TRBV18 to TRBJ2-1, with 9 bases aligning to TRBD1. The CDR3 is 15 amino acids. Per germline, CDR1 KGHSH and CDR2 LQKENI.

This clonotype was counted at least ten times. The rearrangement links TRBV30 to TRBJ2-7; D gene uncertain. The CDR3 covers 14 residues. The V end was cut by 1 base, the J end by 0 bases, with 10 bases between. Germline-derived CDR1 and CDR2 are GTSNPN and SVGIG (reference sequence). CDR3 residues: CAWSGALGSYEQYF. The CDR3 DNA sequence: TGTGCCTGGAGTGGGGCCCTAGGCTCCTACGAGCAGTACTTC.

The chain joins TRBV12-3 or TRBV12-4 to TRBJ2-7; D unclear. The CDR3 is 13 amino acids. Trimming cost V 3 bases and J 4 bases, with 10 bases left between them. The CDR3 coding sequence is TGTGCCAGCAGTTTTTATGAATCGTACGAGCAGTACTTC. Translating it yields CASSFYESYEQYF.

As to this clonotype: Germline and junction disagree at one end, which may indicate a read error. This chain links TRBV6-1 with TRBJ2-6; maybe TRBD1 (5 bases). The germline V gene encodes CDR1 MNHNS and CDR2 SASEGT. The CDR3 spans 17 residues. DNA of the CDR3: TGTGCCAGCAGTGAATGGGGCAGTCACTCTAGGGCCAACGTCCTGACTTTC. Encoded protein: CASSEWGSHSRANVLTF.

For this clonotype: A much larger clone sits a single nucleotide away, making a read error possible. The chain recombines TRBV5-6 with TRBJ1-2, with D uncertain. CDR1 and CDR2 (germline): SGHDT, YYEEEE. V was pared by 0 bases and J by 6 bases, with 9 bases between. The CDR3 sequence is 13 residues long. Here the CDR3 DNA reads TGTGCCAGCAGCTTGGACACCACGGATGGCTACACCTTC. Translating gives CASSLDTTDGYTF.

With regard to this clonotype: A much larger clone lies a single base off, so this may be a read error. J is TRBJ1-5 and V is TRBV19, with D hard to call. The CDR3 is 15 amino acids. The V end was cut by 6 bases, the J end by 0 bases, with 12 bases between. Germline values: CDR1 LNHDA, CDR2 SQIVND (reference sequence). The CDR3 reads CASSPDGRSNQPQHF. Written as DNA, the CDR3 is TGTGCCAGTAGCCCGGACGGACGTAGCAATCAGCCCCAGCATTTT. The variable domain in full, with the rest retrieved from reference TRBV19 and TRBJ1-5, is DGGITQSPKYLFRKEGQNVTLSCEQNLNHDAMYWYRQDPGQGLRLIYYSQIVNDFQKGDIAEGYSVSREKKESFPLTVTSAQKNPTAFYLCASSPDGRSNQPQHFGDGTRLSIL.

This chain joins TRBV6-5 and TRBJ2-1; D unclear. The CDR3 is made up of 15 amino acids. Germline assignment: CDR1 MNHEY and CDR2 SVGAGI. Trimming stripped 5 bases from V and 2 bases from J, with 13 bases between. The CDR3 here is CASSPFLSTYNEQFF. The CDR3 DNA follows: TGTGCCAGCAGTCCGTTCTTATCGACCTACAATGAGCAGTTCTTC.

A word on this clonotype: Just one base apart from a much larger clone, this may be a read error. The chain carries TRBV30 and TRBJ2-5; TRBD2 matches at 15 bases. The germline gives CDR1 GTSNPN, CDR2 SVGIG (reference sequence). V was clipped by 1 base and J by 7 bases; unmatched bases: 10. The CDR3 has 17 amino acids. The CDR3 is CAWSGGLGLAGGVTQYF. In DNA form, the CDR3 reads TGTGCCTGGAGTGGAGGTCTGGGACTAGCGGGAGGAGTGACCCAGTACTTC.

About this clonotype: A read error may be the cause here, since a much bigger clone is one base away. V gene TRBV14 combines with J gene TRBJ2-1; D is possibly TRBD1 or TRBD2 (6 bases each). The CDR3 runs 14 residues. Germline-derived CDR1 and CDR2 are SGHDN and FVKESK. CDR3 DNA sequence: TGTGCCAGCAGCGGGGGGCAGGGGTACAATGAGCAGTCCTTC. Translated: CASSGGQGYNEQSF.

Ten or more counts support this clonotype. The rearrangement joins TRBV7-8 to TRBJ2-3; D may match TRBD1 or TRBD2 (5 bases each). In germline, CDR1 is SGHVS, CDR2 FQNEAQ. The CDR3 extends over 15 amino acids. V gave up 8 bases and J gave up 1 base, with 16 bases separating them. In nucleotides, the CDR3 is TGTGCCAGCTCATTCCCGGGACCCCGCACAGATACGCAGTATTTT. Protein product: CASSFPGPRTDTQYF.

This clonotype showed up many times. This chain links TRBV12-3 or TRBV12-4 with TRBJ2-3; 7 bases agree with TRBD2. The CDR3 extends over 17 amino acids. V was clipped by 1 base and J by 1 base; unmatched bases: 8. The CDR3 here is CASSLGLRGRGTDTQYF. CDR3 DNA: TGTGCCAGCAGTTTAGGTCTGCGGGGGAGGGGCACAGATACGCAGTATTTT.

This clonotype came up many times. V gene TRBV6-5 combines with J gene TRBJ2-3; 7 bases line up with TRBD1. J lost 5 bases, V lost 0 bases, and 8 bases had no gene match. The CDR3 sequence is 16 residues long. Germline CDR1 is MNHEY and CDR2 is SVGAGI. The CDR3: CASSYSVTGVRDTQYF. The DNA of the CDR3 is TGTGCCAGCAGTTACTCGGTAACAGGGGTGAGAGATACGCAGTATTTT.

Notes on this clonotype: A much larger clone is a single base away; this may be a read error. This chain connects TRBV6-1 to TRBJ2-3; 9 bases match TRBD2. Looked up from germline, CDR1 is MNHNS and CDR2 is SASEGT. This CDR3 is built from 15 residues. CDR3 loop: CASSGASGNTDTLYF. The DNA of the CDR3 is TGTGCCAGCAGTGGGGCTAGCGGGAATACAGATACGCTGTATTTT.

Many counts were recorded for this clonotype. The chain has TRBV5-4 and TRBJ2-5; 14 nucleotides align to TRBD2. V trimming: 4 bases; J trimming: 5 bases; junction bases outside the gene matches: 10. Germline V gives CDR1 SGHNT, CDR2 YYREEE (reference sequence). This CDR3 spans 17 amino acids. In DNA, the CDR3 is TGTGCCAGCAGCCCCGGGACTAGCGGGAGCGGTATGGAGACCCAGTACTTC. Translating gives CASSPGTSGSGMETQYF.